This T cell receptor (beta chain) was retrieved from a study of blood T cells in healthy people across ages. This clonotype is a singleton in its sample. Its matching antigen is unknown. Study conclusions and caveats: There was a strong correlation between TCR beta diversity and naive T cell percentage.

This CDR3 is built from 16 residues. In germline, CDR1 is LNHNV, CDR2 YYDKDF (reference sequence). Trimming cost V 3 bases and J 6 bases; bases outside gene matches: 11. Next came a second PCR, run for about 6 to 12 cycles, which used a sample-barcoded 5' primer along with a J-beta primer mix. TCRdb itself ran the 5' RACE reads through MiXCR, one entry per CDR3 protein. In the table there are some 690,000 distinct CDR3 sequences, 22% of which are singletons. The chain recombines TRBV15 with TRBJ2-1; TRBD2 agrees at 7 bases. The receptor was isolated from a man in his 70s in good health. What was sequenced was blood. This CDR3 is CATSSLCREGINEQFF. CDR3 coding DNA: TGTGCCACCAGCAGCTTATGCAGGGAGGGGATCAATGAGCAGTTCTTC.